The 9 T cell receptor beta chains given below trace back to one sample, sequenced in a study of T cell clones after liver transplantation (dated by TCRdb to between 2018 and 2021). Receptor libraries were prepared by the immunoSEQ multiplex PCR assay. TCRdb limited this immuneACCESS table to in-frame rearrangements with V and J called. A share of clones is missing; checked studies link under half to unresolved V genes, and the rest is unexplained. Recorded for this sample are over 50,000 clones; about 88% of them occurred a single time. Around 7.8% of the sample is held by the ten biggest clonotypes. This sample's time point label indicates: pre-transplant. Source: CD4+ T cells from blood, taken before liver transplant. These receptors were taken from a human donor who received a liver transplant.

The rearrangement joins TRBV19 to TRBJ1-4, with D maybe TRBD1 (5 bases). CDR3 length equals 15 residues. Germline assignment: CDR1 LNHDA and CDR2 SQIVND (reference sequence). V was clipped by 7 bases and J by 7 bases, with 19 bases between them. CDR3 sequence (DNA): TGTGCCAGTAATACTAACCAGGGCAAGGGTGAAAAACTGTTTTTT. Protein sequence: CASNTNQGKGEKLFF.

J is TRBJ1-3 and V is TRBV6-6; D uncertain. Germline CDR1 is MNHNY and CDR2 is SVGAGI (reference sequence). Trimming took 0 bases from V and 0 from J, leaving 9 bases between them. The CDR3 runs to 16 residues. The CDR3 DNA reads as TGTGCCAGCAGTTACTCGACGGCAGGCTCTGGAAACACCATATATTTT. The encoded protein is CASSYSTAGSGNTIYF.

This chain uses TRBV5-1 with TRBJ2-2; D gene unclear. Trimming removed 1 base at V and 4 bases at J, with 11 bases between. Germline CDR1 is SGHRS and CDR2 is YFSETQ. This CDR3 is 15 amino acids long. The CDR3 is CASSLTTVGTGELFF. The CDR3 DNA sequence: TGCGCCAGCAGCTTGACTACAGTTGGCACCGGGGAGCTGTTTTTT.

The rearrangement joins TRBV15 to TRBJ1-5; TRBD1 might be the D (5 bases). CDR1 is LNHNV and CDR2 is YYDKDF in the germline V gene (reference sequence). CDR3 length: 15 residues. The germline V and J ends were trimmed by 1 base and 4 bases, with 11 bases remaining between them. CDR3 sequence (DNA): TGTGCCACCAGCAGAGCCAGGGCGGATAATCAGCCCCAGCATTTT. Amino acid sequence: CATSRARADNQPQHF.

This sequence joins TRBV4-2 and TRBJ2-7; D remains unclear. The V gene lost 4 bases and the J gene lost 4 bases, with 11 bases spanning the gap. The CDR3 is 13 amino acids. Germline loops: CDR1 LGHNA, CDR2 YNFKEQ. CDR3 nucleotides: TGTGCCAGCAGCCTCATGGACGGGTACGAGCAGTACTTC. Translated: CASSLMDGYEQYF.

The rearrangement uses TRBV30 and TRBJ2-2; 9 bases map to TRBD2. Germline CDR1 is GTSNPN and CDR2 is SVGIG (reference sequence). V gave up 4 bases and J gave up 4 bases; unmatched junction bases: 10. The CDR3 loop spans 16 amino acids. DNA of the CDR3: TGTGCCTGGACCGGGGGCCCTAGCGGGACCACCGGGGAGCTGTTTTTT. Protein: CAWTGGPSGTTGELFF. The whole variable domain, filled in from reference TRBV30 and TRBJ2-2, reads SQTIHQWPATLVQPVGSPLSLECTVEGTSNPNLYWYRQAAGRGLQLLFYSVGIGQISSEVPQNLSASRPQDRQFILSSKKLLLSDSGFYLCAWTGGPSGTTGELFFGEGSRLTVL.

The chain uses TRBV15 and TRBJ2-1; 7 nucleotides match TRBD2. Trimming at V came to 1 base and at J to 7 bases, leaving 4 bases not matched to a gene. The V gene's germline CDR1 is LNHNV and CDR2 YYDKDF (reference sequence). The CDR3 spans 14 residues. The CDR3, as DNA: TGTGCCACCAGCAGAGGGCTAGCGGAAAATGAGCAGTTCTTC. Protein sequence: CATSRGLAENEQFF.

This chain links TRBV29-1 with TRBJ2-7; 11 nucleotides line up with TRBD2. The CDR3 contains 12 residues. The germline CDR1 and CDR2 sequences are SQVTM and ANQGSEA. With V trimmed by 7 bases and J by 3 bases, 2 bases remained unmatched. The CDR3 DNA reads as TGCAGCGCCGGGACTAGCGGCTACGAGCAGTACTTC. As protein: CSAGTSGYEQYF.

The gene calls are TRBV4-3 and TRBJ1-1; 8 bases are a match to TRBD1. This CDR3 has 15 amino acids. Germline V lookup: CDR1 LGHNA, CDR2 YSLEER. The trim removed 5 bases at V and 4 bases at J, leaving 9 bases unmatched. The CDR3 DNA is TGCGCCAGCAGCAAGAGGACAGGGACCCCCACTGAAGCTTTCTTT. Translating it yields CASSKRTGTPTEAFF.